The 2 T cell receptor beta chains listed next were all sequenced from one sample in a study of blood T cell repertoires in COVID-19. Using immunoSEQ multiplex PCR, the repertoire was profiled, and TCRdb retains in-frame clones only, with some absent. The sample lists 55,000 to 75,000 clones, about 86% seen once, with 9.6% in the top ten. Sequenced sample: peripheral blood. The receptors originated from a man at least 80 years old with COVID-19, enrolled during active disease.

The J gene is TRBJ2-2, the V gene TRBV24-1, with D maybe TRBD1 (5 bases). This CDR3 has 14 amino acids. V was pared by 1 base and J by 6 bases, with 8 bases between. From germline, CDR1 is KGHDR and CDR2 SFDVKD. The CDR3 bases are TGTGCCACCAGTGATTTTGGCAGGGCCGGGGAGCTGTTTTTT. Amino acid sequence: CATSDFGRAGELFF.

The chain carries TRBV12-3 or TRBV12-4 and TRBJ1-1, with D uncertain. The CDR3 length is 13 residues. The germline V and J ends were trimmed by 5 bases and 0 bases, with 7 bases remaining between them. The CDR3 reads CASSPDLNTEAFF. DNA for the CDR3: TGTGCCAGCAGTCCGGACTTGAACACTGAAGCTTTCTTT.